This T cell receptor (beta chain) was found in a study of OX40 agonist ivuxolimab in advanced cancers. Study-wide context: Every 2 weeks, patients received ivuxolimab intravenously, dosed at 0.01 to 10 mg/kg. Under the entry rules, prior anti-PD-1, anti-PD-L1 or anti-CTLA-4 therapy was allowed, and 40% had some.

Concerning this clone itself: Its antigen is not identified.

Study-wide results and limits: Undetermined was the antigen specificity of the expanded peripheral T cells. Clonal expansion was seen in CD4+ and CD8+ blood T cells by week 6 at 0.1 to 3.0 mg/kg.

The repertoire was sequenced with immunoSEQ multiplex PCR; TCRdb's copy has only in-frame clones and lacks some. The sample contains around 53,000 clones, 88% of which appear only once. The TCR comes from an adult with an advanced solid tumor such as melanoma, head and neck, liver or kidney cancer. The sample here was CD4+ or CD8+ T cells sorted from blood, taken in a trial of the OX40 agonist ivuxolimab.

The CDR3: CASSALGPATEAFF. In nucleotides, the CDR3 is TGTGCCAGTAGCGCACTGGGCCCCGCGACTGAAGCTTTCTTT. The chain is built from TRBV19 and TRBJ1-1; D unclear. V dropped 6 bases and J dropped 5 bases, with 16 bases sitting between them. Germline assignment: CDR1 LNHDA and CDR2 SQIVND (reference sequence). The CDR3 loop spans 14 amino acids.